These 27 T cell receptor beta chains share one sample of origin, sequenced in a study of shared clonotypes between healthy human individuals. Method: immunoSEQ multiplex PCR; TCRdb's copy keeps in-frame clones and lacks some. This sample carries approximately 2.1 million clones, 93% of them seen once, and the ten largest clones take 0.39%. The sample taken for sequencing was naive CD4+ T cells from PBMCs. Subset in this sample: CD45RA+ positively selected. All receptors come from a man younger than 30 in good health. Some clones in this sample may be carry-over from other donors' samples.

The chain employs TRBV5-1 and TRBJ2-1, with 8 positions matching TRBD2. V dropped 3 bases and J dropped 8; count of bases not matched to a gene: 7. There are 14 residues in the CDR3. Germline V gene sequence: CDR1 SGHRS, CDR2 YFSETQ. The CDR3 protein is CASSSSGSYDEQFF. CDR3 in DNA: TGCGCCAGCAGCTCAAGCGGGAGTTATGATGAGCAGTTCTTC.

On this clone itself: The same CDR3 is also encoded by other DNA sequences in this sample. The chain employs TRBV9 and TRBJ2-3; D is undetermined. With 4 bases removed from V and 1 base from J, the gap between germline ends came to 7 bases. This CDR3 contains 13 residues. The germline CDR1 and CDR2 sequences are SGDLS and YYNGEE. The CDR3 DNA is TGTGCCAGCAGCACCCGGGGCACAGATACGCAGTATTTT. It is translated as CASSTRGTDTQYF.

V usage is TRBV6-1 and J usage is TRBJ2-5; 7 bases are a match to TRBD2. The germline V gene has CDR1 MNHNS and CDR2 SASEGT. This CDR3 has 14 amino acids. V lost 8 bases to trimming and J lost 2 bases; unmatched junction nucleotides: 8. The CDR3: CASQGGTNQETQYF. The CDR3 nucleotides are TGTGCCAGCCAGGGAGGGACCAATCAAGAGACCCAGTACTTC.

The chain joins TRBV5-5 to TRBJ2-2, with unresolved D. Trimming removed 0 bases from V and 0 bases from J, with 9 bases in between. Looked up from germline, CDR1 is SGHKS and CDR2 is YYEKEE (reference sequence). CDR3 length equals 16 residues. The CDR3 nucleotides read TGTGCCAGCAGCTTGGAAGGAAACGCGAACACCGGGGAGCTGTTTTTT. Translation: CASSLEGNANTGELFF.

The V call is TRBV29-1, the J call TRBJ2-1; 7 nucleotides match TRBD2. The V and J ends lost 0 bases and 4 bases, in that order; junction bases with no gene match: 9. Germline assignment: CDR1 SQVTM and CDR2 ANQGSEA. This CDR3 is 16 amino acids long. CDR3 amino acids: CSVEDRASGVYNEQFF. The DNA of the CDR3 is TGCAGCGTTGAAGATCGGGCTAGCGGCGTTTACAATGAGCAGTTCTTC.

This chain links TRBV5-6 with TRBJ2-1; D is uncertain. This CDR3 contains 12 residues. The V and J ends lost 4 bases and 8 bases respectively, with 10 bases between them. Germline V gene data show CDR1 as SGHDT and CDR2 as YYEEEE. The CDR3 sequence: CASSLYPDEQFF. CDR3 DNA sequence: TGTGCCAGCAGCCTGTACCCAGATGAGCAGTTCTTC.

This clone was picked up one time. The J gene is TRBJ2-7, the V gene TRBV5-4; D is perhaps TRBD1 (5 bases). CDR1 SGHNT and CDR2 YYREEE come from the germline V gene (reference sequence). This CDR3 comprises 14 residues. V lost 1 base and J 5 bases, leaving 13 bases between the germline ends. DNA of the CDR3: TGTGCCAGCAGCTTGCTGTCAGGGTCCCACGAGCAGTACTTC. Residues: CASSLLSGSHEQYF.

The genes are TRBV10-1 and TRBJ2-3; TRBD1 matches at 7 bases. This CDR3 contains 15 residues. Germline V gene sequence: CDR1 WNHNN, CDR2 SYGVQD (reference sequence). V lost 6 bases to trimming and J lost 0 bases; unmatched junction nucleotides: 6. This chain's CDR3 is CASSRGQPSTDTQYF. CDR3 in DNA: TGCGCCAGCAGCCGGGGACAGCCTAGCACAGATACGCAGTATTTT.

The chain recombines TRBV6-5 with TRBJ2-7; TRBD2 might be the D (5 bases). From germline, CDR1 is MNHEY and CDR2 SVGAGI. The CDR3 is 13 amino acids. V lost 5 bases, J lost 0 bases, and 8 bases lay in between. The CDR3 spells CASSSGTSYEQYF. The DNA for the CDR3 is TGTGCCAGCAGTAGCGGCACCTCCTACGAGCAGTACTTC.

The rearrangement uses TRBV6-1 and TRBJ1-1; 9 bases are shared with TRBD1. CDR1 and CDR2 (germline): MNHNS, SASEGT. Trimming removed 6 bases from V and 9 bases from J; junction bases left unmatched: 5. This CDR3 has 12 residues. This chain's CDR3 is CASSLGQGKAFF. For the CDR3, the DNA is TGTGCCAGCAGCTTGGGACAGGGTAAAGCTTTCTTT.

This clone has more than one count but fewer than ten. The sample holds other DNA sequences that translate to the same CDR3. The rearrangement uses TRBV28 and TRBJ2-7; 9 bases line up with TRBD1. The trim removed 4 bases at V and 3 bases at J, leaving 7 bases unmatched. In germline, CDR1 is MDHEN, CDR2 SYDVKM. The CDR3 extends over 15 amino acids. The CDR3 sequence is CASSSPGQGDYEQYF. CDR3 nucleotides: TGTGCCAGCAGTTCCCCGGGACAGGGTGACTACGAGCAGTACTTC.

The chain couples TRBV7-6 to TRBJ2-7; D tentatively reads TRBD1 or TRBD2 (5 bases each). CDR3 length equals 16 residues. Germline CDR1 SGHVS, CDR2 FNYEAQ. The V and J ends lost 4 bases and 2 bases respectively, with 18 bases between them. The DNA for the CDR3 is TGTGCCAGCAGCTCGCAAGGGTGGGGGTATACCTACGAGCAGTACTTC. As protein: CASSSQGWGYTYEQYF.

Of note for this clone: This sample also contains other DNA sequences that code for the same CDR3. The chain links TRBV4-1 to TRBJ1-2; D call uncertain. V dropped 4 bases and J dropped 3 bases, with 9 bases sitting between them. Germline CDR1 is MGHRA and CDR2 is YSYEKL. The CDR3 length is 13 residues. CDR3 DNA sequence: TGCGCCAGCAGCCCGGACCGGGACTATGGCTACACCTTC. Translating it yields CASSPDRDYGYTF.

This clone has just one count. In DNA form, the CDR3 reads TGTGCCAGCATGTGGACAGGGATCAATGAGCAGTTCTTC. Protein product: CASMWTGINEQFF. The rearrangement links TRBV2 to TRBJ2-1; 8 bases map to TRBD1. The CDR3 has 13 amino acids. The V segment lost 7 bases and the J segment 6 bases; nucleotides outside the gene matches: 5. Germline values: CDR1 SNHLY, CDR2 FYNNEI.

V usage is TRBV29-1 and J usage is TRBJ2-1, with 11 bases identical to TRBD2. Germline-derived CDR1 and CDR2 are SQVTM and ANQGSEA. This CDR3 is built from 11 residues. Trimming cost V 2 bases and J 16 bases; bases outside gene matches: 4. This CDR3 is CSVELAGGFFF. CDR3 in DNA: TGCAGCGTTGAACTAGCGGGAGGTTTCTTCTTC.

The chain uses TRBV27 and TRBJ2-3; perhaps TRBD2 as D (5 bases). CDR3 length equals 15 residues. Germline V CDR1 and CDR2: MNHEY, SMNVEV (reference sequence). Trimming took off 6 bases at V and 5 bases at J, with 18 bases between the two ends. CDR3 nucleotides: TGTGCCAGCAGCTCCTTAGAGCGGCGTGGAGATACGCAGTATTTT. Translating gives CASSSLERRGDTQYF.

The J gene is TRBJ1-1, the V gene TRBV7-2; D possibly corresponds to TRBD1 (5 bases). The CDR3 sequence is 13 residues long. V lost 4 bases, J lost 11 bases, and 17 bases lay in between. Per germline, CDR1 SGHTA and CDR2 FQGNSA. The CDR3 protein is CASSSIGGGGAFF. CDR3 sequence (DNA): TGTGCCAGCAGCTCTATCGGGGGAGGAGGGGCTTTCTTT.

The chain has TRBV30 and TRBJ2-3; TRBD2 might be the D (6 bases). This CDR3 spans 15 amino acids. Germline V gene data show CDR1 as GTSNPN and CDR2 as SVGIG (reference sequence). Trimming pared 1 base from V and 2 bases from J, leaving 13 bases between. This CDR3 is CAWSDLARSTDTQYF. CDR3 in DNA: TGTGCCTGGAGTGATCTAGCGAGGTCCACAGATACGCAGTATTTT. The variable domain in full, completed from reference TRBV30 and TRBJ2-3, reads SQTIHQWPATLVQPVGSPLSLECTVEGTSNPNLYWYRQAAGRGLQLLFYSVGIGQISSEVPQNLSASRPQDRQFILSSKKLLLSDSGFYLCAWSDLARSTDTQYFGPGTRLTVL.

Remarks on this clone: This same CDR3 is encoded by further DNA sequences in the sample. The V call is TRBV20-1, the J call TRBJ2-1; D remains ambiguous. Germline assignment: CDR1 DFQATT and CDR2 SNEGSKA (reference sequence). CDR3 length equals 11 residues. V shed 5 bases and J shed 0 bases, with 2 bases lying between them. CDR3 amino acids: CSAPSYNEQFF. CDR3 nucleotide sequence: TGCAGTGCTCCCTCCTACAATGAGCAGTTCTTC.

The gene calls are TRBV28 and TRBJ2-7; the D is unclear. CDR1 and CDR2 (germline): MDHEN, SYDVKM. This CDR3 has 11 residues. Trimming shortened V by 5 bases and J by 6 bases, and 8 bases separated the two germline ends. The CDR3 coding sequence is TGTGCCAGCAGTATTGGGCCCGAGCAGTACTTC. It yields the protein CASSIGPEQYF.

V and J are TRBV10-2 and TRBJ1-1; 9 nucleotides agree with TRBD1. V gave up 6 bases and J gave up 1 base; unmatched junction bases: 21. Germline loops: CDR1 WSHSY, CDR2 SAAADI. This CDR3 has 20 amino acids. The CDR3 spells CASRTFWTGELENENTEAFF. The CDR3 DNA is TGCGCCAGCAGGACCTTTTGGACAGGGGAATTGGAGAATGAGAACACTGAAGCTTTCTTT.

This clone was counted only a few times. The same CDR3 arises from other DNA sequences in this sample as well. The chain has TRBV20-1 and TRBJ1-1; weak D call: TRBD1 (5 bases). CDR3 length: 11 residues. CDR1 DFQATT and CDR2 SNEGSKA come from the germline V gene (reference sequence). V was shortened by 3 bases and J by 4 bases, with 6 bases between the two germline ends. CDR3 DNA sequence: TGCAGTGCTAGGGGGGGCACTGAAGCTTTCTTT. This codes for CSARGGTEAFF.

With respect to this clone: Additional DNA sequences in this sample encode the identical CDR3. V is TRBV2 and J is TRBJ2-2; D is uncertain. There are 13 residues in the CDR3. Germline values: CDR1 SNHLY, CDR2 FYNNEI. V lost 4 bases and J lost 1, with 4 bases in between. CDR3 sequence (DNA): TGTGCCAGCAGTGGGGAGAACACCGGGGAGCTGTTTTTT. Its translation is CASSGENTGELFF.

CDR3 in amino acids: CASRSSPNTEAFF. In DNA, the CDR3 is TGTGCCAGCAGGTCGAGCCCGAACACTGAAGCTTTCTTT. The V and J genes are TRBV5-6 and TRBJ1-1; D unclear. Trimming stripped 5 bases from V and 1 base from J, with 9 bases between. This CDR3 has 13 residues. Germline V gene lookup returns CDR1 SGHDT and CDR2 YYEEEE.

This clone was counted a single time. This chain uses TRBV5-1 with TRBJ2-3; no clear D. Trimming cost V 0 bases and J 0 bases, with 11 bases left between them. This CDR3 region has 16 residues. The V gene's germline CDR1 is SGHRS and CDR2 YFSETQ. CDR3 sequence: CASSLGNRASTDTQYF. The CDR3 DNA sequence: TGCGCCAGCAGCTTGGGAAATAGGGCTAGCACAGATACGCAGTATTTT.

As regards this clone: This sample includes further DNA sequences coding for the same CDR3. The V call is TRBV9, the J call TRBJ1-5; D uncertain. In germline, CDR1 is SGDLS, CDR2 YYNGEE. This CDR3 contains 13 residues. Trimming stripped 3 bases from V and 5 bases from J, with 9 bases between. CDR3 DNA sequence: TGTGCCAGCAGCGCAACGGGAGATCAGCCCCAGCATTTT. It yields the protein CASSATGDQPQHF.

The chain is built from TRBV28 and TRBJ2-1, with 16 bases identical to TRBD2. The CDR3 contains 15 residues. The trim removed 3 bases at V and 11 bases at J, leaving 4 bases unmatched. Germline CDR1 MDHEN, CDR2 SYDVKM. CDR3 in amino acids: CASSLGLAGGYQQFF. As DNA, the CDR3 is TGTGCCAGCAGTTTGGGACTAGCGGGAGGGTATCAGCAGTTCTTC.